This T cell receptor beta chain was sequenced during a study of neoadjuvant anti-PD-1 for oral cavity cancer. Noted time point: after neoadjuvant nivolumab, at surgical resection. Clones were read by immunoSEQ multiplex PCR, and TCRdb kept only the in-frame ones, dropping some. The table records roughly 8,100 clones, approximately 70% of them present only once. The TCR sequence derives from a person between 40 and 85 years old with oral cavity squamous cell carcinoma. The sample in question was PBMCs, obtained after nivolumab (anti-PD-1) treatment.

In DNA, the CDR3 is TGTGCCAGCAGCTTAATTGATTACTATGGCTACACCTTC. Translation: CASSLIDYYGYTF. J is TRBJ1-2 and V is TRBV11-2, with no clear D. The CDR3 runs 13 residues. The V end was cut by 2 bases, the J end by 3 bases, with 7 bases between. Germline V gene lookup returns CDR1 SGHAT and CDR2 FQNNGV.